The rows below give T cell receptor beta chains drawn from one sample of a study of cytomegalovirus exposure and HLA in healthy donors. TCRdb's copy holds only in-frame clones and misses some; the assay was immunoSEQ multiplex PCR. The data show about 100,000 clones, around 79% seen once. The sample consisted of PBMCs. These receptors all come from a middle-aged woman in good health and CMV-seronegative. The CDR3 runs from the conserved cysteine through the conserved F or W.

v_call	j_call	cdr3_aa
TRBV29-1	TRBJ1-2	CSVAKGAGYGYTF
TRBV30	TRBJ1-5	CAWSVPSGHSNQPQHF
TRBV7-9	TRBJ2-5	CASRKFGTSGIQETQYF
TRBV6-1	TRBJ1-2	CASSGTGETDGYTF
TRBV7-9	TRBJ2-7	CASSLDLSYEQYF
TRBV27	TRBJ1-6	CASSPLSYNSPLHF
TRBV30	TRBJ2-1	CAWTPGLGNYNEQFF
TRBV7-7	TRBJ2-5	CASSLGLAGASYQETQYF
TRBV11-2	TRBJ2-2	CASSLDPTFGGELFF
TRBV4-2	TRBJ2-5	CASSQELASGEETQYF
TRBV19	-	CASSRLTGTGDEQYF
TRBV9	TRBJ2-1	CASSPRLAGETSNEQFF
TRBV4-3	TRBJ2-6	CASSQEPGQGVGGANVLTF
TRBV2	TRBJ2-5	CASSGTGGNVKTQYF
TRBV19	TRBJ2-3	CASSILVPKIGGRKYTQYF
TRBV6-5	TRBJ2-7	CASPFRGLAGYEQYF
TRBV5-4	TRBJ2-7	CASSLGQGSYEQYF
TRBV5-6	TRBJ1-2	CASSGGQGAFHYGYTF
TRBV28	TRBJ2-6	CASSFSGANVLTF
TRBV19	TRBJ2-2	CASRDSANTGELFF
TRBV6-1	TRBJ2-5	CASKDTWQPETQYF
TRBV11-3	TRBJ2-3	CASSLGTGVKYF
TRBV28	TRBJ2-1	CASSFAGVTQKEQFF
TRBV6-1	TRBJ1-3	CASSESSGNTIYF
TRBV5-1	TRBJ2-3	CASSLVGGGPDTQYF
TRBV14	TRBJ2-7	CASSQAGQGLAGYEQYF
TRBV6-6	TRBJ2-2	CASSYEDSFNTGELFF